This T cell receptor beta chain stems from a study of OX40 agonist ivuxolimab in advanced cancers. Study in general: Dose-escalation cases comprised hepatocellular carcinoma, melanoma, renal cell or head and neck cancer.

As concerns this clone: The antigen remains undetermined.

Regarding the study as a whole: Expanded clones belonging to CD8+ T cells outnumbered, on average, those of CD4+. Patients who responded partially at 0.1-3.0 mg/kg showed clonal expansion ranking among the lowest.

Germline assignment: CDR1 MNHEY and CDR2 SVGAGI. V was trimmed by 3 bases and J by 3 bases, leaving 14 bases between them. The CDR3 spans 15 residues. Profiled with immunoSEQ multiplex PCR; TCRdb holds only in-frame clones, not every one. The sample shows about 60,000 clones, around 90% of them seen only once. This chain connects TRBV6-5 to TRBJ1-1, with a weak D call TRBD1 (5 bases). The TCR originated in an adult with an advanced solid tumor such as melanoma, head and neck, liver or kidney cancer. Sequenced material: CD4+ or CD8+ T cells sorted from blood, taken in a trial of the OX40 agonist ivuxolimab. The CDR3 DNA reads TGTGCCAGCAGTTATCTGGGTTTAGGGGACACTGAAGCTTTCTTT. It specifies CASSYLGLGDTEAFF.